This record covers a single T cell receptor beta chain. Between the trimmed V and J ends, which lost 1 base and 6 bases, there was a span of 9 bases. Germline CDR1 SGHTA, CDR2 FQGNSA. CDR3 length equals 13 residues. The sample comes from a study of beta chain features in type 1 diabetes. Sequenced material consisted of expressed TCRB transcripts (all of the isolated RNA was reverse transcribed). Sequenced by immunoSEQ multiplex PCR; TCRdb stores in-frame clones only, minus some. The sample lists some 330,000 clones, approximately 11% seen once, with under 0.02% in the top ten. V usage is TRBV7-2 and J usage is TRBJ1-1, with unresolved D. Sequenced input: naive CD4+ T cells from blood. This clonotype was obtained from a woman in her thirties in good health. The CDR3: CASSLGGRPEAFF. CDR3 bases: TGTGCCAGCAGCTTAGGCGGGAGGCCTGAAGCTTTCTTT.